The 26 T cell receptor beta chains given below trace back to one sample, sequenced in a study of molecular identifiers for immune sequencing clone quantification. TCRdb re-called the PCR reads through MiXCR, storing one row per CDR3 protein. The top ten clones hold 0.7% to 0.95% of a sample with 300,000 to 400,000 distinct CDR3 sequences, 24% of them seen once. Sequencing was done on a sample of naive CD8+ T cells from blood, with Jurkat cell RNA spiked in. Subset meaning: FACS-sorted CD8+CD4-CCR7+CD45RA+ naive T cells. These receptors were obtained from a human donor in good health. Some libraries in this study had Jurkat cell RNA spiked in.

The chain employs TRBV4-3 and TRBJ2-3; 8 nucleotides agree with TRBD2. Germline V gives CDR1 LGHNA, CDR2 YSLEER. The CDR3 covers 17 residues. The V and J ends lost 0 bases and 2 bases, in that order; junction bases with no gene match: 7. Written as DNA, the CDR3 is TGCGCCAGCAGCCAAGATAGGATAGCGGGGTTCACAGATACGCAGTATTTT. This encodes CASSQDRIAGFTDTQYF.

In this sample, this clonotype turned up many times. This sequence joins TRBV29-1 and TRBJ1-1; unclear D gene. The CDR3 consists of 12 residues. Germline loops: CDR1 SQVTM, CDR2 ANQGSEA. Trimming pared 4 bases from V and 2 bases from J, leaving 8 bases between. CDR3 region: CSVVPGNTEAFF. CDR3 in DNA: TGCAGCGTTGTCCCCGGAAACACTGAAGCTTTCTTT.

The gene calls are TRBV13 and TRBJ1-1; 9 nucleotides line up with TRBD1. Germline assignment: CDR1 PRHDT and CDR2 FYEKMQ (reference sequence). This CDR3 is 15 amino acids long. Unmatched junction bases numbered 6, after V lost 5 bases and J lost 2 bases. The CDR3 region is CASSQRGQGNTEAFF. The CDR3 DNA sequence: TGTGCCAGCAGCCAAAGGGGACAGGGAAACACTGAAGCTTTCTTT. The full variable domain, in which reference TRBV13 and TRBJ1-1 provide the parts outside the CDR3, is AAGVIQSPRHLIKEKRETATLKCYPIPRHDTVYWYQQGPGQDPQFLISFYEKMQSDKGSIPDRFSAQQFSDYHSELNMSSLELGDSALYFCASSQRGQGNTEAFFGQGTRLTVV.

Remarks on this clonotype: Possible read error: a much larger clone is one base away. The chain recombines TRBV7-2 with TRBJ2-7, with D possibly TRBD2 on 5 matching bases. Germline CDR1 is SGHTA and CDR2 is FQGNSA. The length of the CDR3 is 13 residues. CDR3 sequence: CASSPFGGHEQCF. CDR3 DNA: TGTGCCAGCAGCCCTTTTGGCGGGCACGAGCAGTGCTTC.

There are many counts of this clonotype. V is TRBV4-1 and J is TRBJ2-2; a possible D gene is TRBD1 (5 bases). Germline lookup yields CDR1 MGHRA and CDR2 YSYEKL. V dropped 1 base and J dropped 0 bases, with 6 bases sitting between them. The CDR3 runs to 15 residues. The CDR3 loop reads CASSQGQPNTGELFF. CDR3 nucleotide sequence: TGCGCCAGCAGCCAAGGACAGCCGAACACCGGGGAGCTGTTTTTT.

The chain joins TRBV7-4 to TRBJ1-6; no firm D call. V gave up 8 bases and J gave up 0 bases, with 20 bases separating them. The CDR3 sequence is 18 residues long. Germline V gene data show CDR1 as SGHVT and CDR2 as SQSDAQ. The CDR3 spells CASPGTGRLSSYNSPLHF. For the CDR3, the DNA is TGTGCCAGCCCGGGAACGGGAAGACTAAGCTCCTATAATTCACCCCTCCACTTT.

This clonotype was seen more than once but under ten times. This rearrangement joins TRBV13 to TRBJ2-5, with D hard to call. The V gene's germline CDR1 is PRHDT and CDR2 FYEKMQ (reference sequence). There are 16 residues in the CDR3. Trimming left V 0 bases short and J 5 bases short, with 16 bases between. For the CDR3, the DNA is TGTGCCAGCAGCTTAGGTCCCGGACCAGCGCGGGAGACCCAGTACTTC. Protein: CASSLGPGPARETQYF.

This clonotype was found a few times. The chain has TRBV19 and TRBJ2-7, with 7 bases lining up with TRBD1. Germline lookup yields CDR1 LNHDA and CDR2 SQIVND (reference sequence). Unmatched junction bases numbered 9, after V lost 9 bases and J lost 4 bases. The CDR3 contains 13 residues. This CDR3 reads CASSGPGGYEQYF. For the CDR3, the DNA is TGTGCCAGCTCAGGTCCAGGGGGTTACGAGCAGTACTTC.

The rearrangement links TRBV7-9 to TRBJ2-1, with a weak D call TRBD2 (6 bases). Looked up from germline, CDR1 is SEHNR and CDR2 is FQNEAQ (reference sequence). Trimming pared 4 bases from V and 8 bases from J, leaving 27 bases between. The CDR3 runs 18 residues. The chain's CDR3 is CASSSPLSGEPTSDEQFF. Here the CDR3 DNA reads TGTGCCAGCAGCTCACCTCTTTCGGGAGAGCCTACGTCCGATGAGCAGTTCTTC.

This clonotype was seen only a few times. The chain employs TRBV4-3 and TRBJ2-3; tentatively, D is TRBD1 (5 bases). This CDR3 spans 16 amino acids. The germline gives CDR1 LGHNA, CDR2 YSLEER. With 0 bases removed from V and 2 bases from J, the gap between germline ends came to 12 bases. The DNA of the CDR3 is TGCGCCAGCAGCCAAGACGCGCAGGGAACCACAGATACGCAGTATTTT. It is translated as CASSQDAQGTTDTQYF.

A few counts support this clonotype. The V call is TRBV4-2, the J call TRBJ2-7, with D possibly matching TRBD2 (6 bases). Trimming took off 0 bases at V and 4 bases at J, with 19 bases between the two ends. The CDR3 is 17 residues long. Per germline, CDR1 LGHNA and CDR2 YNFKEQ. The CDR3 DNA reads TGTGCCAGCAGCCAAGATGCCAAGTTGGCGGGGTTGTACGAGCAGTACTTC. The encoded protein is CASSQDAKLAGLYEQYF.

V and J are TRBV19 and TRBJ2-7, with 9 bases fitting TRBD1. J lost 2 bases, V lost 5 bases, and 7 bases had no gene match. Per germline, CDR1 LNHDA and CDR2 SQIVND (reference sequence). The CDR3 is 15 amino acids. CDR3: CASSVGQGLTYEQYF. The CDR3 DNA reads as TGTGCCAGTAGTGTCGGACAGGGGCTAACCTACGAGCAGTACTTC.

This clonotype has only a few counts. This CDR3 is CASSLVLGTAHEQYF. CDR3 in DNA: TGCGCCAGCAGCCTAGTTCTTGGAACCGCCCACGAGCAGTACTTC. The V call is TRBV4-1, the J call TRBJ2-7; no clear D. The V gene's germline CDR1 is MGHRA and CDR2 YSYEKL. The V end lost 4 bases, the J end lost 5 bases, and 18 bases lay between the germline ends. This CDR3 comprises 15 residues.

With respect to this clonotype: With a much larger clone just one base away, this may be a read error. This likely comes from a read error, as the CDR3 has no conserved phenylalanine or tryptophan at its end. The chain combines TRBV4-2 with TRBJ1-1; a weak D match, TRBD1 (6 bases). In germline, CDR1 is LGHNA, CDR2 YNFKEQ. This CDR3 contains 13 residues. Deletions cut 5 bases from V and 6 bases from J, with 13 bases between. The CDR3 loop reads CASSYTGMSEAFL. DNA for the CDR3: TGTGCCAGCAGCTACACAGGGATGTCTGAAGCTTTCCTT.

The chain employs TRBV30 and TRBJ2-2; the D call may be TRBD1 or TRBD2 (5 bases each). The CDR3 is 15 residues long. Germline loops: CDR1 GTSNPN, CDR2 SVGIG (reference sequence). The ends were cut back, 1 base at V and 0 bases at J, with 9 bases in the middle. The CDR3 bases are TGTGCCTGGAGTGATGGGACCGCGAACACCGGGGAGCTGTTTTTT. It is translated as CAWSDGTANTGELFF.

This clonotype has ten or more counts. The chain links TRBV29-1 to TRBJ1-5; D is possibly TRBD1 (5 bases). Germline values: CDR1 SQVTM, CDR2 ANQGSEA. CDR3 length: 14 amino acids. The V end was cut by 7 bases, the J end by 4 bases, with 17 bases between. The DNA of the CDR3 is TGCAGCGAGGCGCAGGGTCCGGGTAATCAGCCCCAGCATTTT. Protein: CSEAQGPGNQPQHF.

The chain is built from TRBV19 and TRBJ1-1; 7 positions agree with TRBD1. CDR1 LNHDA and CDR2 SQIVND come from the germline V gene (reference sequence). This CDR3 comprises 14 residues. The V and J ends lost 6 bases and 1 base, in that order; junction bases with no gene match: 5. CDR3: CASRWGTANTEAFF. The CDR3 nucleotides read TGTGCCAGTAGATGGGGGACAGCGAACACTGAAGCTTTCTTT.

The CDR3 region is CARSDTYNEQFF. DNA for the CDR3: TGTGCCCGCTCGGACACCTACAATGAGCAGTTCTTC. V and J are TRBV11-2 and TRBJ2-1, with D tentatively TRBD1 (5 bases). V lost 11 bases to trimming and J lost 2 bases, with 10 bases between them. This CDR3 region has 12 residues. The germline gives CDR1 SGHAT, CDR2 FQNNGV.

This rearrangement joins TRBV24-1 to TRBJ2-1, with 8 positions matching TRBD2. In germline, CDR1 is KGHDR, CDR2 SFDVKD. There are 19 residues in the CDR3. With 2 bases clipped from V and 7 bases from J, the junction kept 18 bases outside the gene matches. CDR3 region: CATSDSLAGMGPAYNEQFF. CDR3 DNA: TGTGCCACCAGTGATTCTCTAGCGGGTATGGGGCCCGCTTATAATGAGCAGTTCTTC.

The V and J genes are TRBV18 and TRBJ2-7; maybe TRBD1 (6 bases). The V end lost 0 bases, the J end lost 6 bases, and 24 bases lay between the germline ends. This CDR3 is built from 18 residues. Germline loops: CDR1 KGHSH, CDR2 LQKENI. The CDR3 region is CASSPPTGYRAQGSEQYF. DNA for the CDR3: TGTGCCAGCTCACCACCGACAGGTTATAGGGCACAGGGTAGCGAGCAGTACTTC.

This clonotype occurred a few times. A much larger clone differs from this one at a single base, so this may be a read error. The V gene is TRBV5-1, the J gene TRBJ2-2; TRBD2 might be the D (5 bases). This CDR3 has 15 residues. V lost 0 bases to trimming and J lost 1 base, with 7 bases between them. CDR1 SGHRS and CDR2 YFSETQ come from the germline V gene. CDR3 DNA sequence: TGCGCCAGCAGCTTGGAGGCGGGGAACACCGGGGAGCTGTTTTTT. Amino acids: CASSLEAGNTGELFF.

The chain carries TRBV7-2 and TRBJ2-7; TRBD2 matches 9 bases. Trimming cost V 7 bases and J 2 bases; bases outside gene matches: 9. The germline CDR1 and CDR2 sequences are SGHTA and FQGNSA. This CDR3 is 15 amino acids long. CDR3 bases: TGTGCCAGCAACCGCGCGGGGGGGAGCGCCTACGAGCAGTACTTC. Translating it yields CASNRAGGSAYEQYF.

This chain links TRBV7-9 with TRBJ2-1, with D possibly called TRBD1 or TRBD2 (5 bases each). The CDR3 is 13 amino acids. Trimming took off 5 bases at V and 10 bases at J, with 15 bases between the two ends. Germline loops: CDR1 SEHNR, CDR2 FQNEAQ (reference sequence). CDR3 region: CASSPNVGDEQFF. The CDR3 bases are TGTGCCAGCAGCCCAAACGTTGGGGACGAGCAGTTCTTC.

This chain uses TRBV2 with TRBJ2-3; D uncertain. The germline CDR1 and CDR2 sequences are SNHLY and FYNNEI. The V and J ends lost 3 bases and 4 bases respectively, with 11 bases between them. The CDR3 consists of 14 residues. The CDR3 reads CASSDRFWADTQYF. Written as DNA, the CDR3 is TGTGCCAGCAGTGACAGGTTCTGGGCAGATACGCAGTATTTT.

CDR3 in DNA: TGTGCCAGCAGCTTGAGCGGGACGGGAGATACGCAGTATTTT. Protein product: CASSLSGTGDTQYF. The V and J genes are TRBV11-2 and TRBJ2-3, with 7 bases matching TRBD2. The germline V gene encodes CDR1 SGHAT and CDR2 FQNNGV. This CDR3 is built from 14 residues. V shed 3 bases and J 5 bases; nucleotides not matched to a gene: 5. Looking up the rest from reference TRBV11-2 and TRBJ2-3 gives the full variable domain: EAGVAQSPRYKIIEKRQSVAFWCNPISGHATLYWYQQILGQGPKLLIQFQNNGVVDDSQLPKDRFSAERLKGVDSTLKIQPAKLEDSAVYLCASSLSGTGDTQYFGPGTRLTVL.

This clonotype was counted a few times. The genes are TRBV2 and TRBJ1-5; D is unresolved. CDR1 and CDR2 from the germline V gene are SNHLY and FYNNEI. The CDR3 sequence is 14 residues long. Trimming pared 6 bases from V and 1 base from J, leaving 10 bases between. The CDR3 loop is CASRETKSNQPQHF. Here the CDR3 DNA reads TGTGCCAGCAGGGAGACCAAAAGCAATCAGCCCCAGCATTTT.